These 20 T cell receptor beta chains were all obtained from the same sample, sequenced in a study of T-cell reconstitution after alpha-beta-depleted transplantation in children (dated by TCRdb to 2016 to 2018). Receptors were amplified or captured by PCR. The reads were generated on an Illumina HiSeq 2500. To normalize quantification of the TCRbeta repertoire, the TCR libraries were built with molecular barcoding that relied on unique molecular identifiers. Using fastp trimming at Q25 and MiXCR clonotype assembly, TCRdb reanalyzed the public sequencing data and kept in-frame beta chains. Duplicate CDR3 protein sequences are folded into a single record with the most common DNA and genes. This sample holds roughly 610,000 distinct CDR3 sequences; about 10% were observed only once. In total, the top ten clones hold about 4.3% of the sample. The sample in question was PBMCs from the stem cell graft donor, obtained from the stem cell graft. All receptors derive from a human donor who donated a stem cell graft to a child with acute myeloid leukemia.

For the CDR3, the DNA is TGCGCCAGCAGAGACACAGGGGCAGATACGCAGTATTTT. Protein product: CASRDTGADTQYF. The rearrangement joins TRBV5-1 to TRBJ2-3; TRBD1 matches at 7 bases. CDR3 size: 13 residues. The V segment lost 5 bases and the J segment 4 bases; nucleotides outside the gene matches: 4. CDR1 is SGHRS, CDR2 YFSETQ, per germline. The whole variable domain, remainder taken from reference TRBV5-1 and TRBJ2-3, is KAGVTQTPRYLIKTRGQQVTLSCSPISGHRSVSWYQQTPGQGLQFLFEYFSETQRNKGNFPGRFSGRQFSNSRSEMNVSTLELGDSALYLCASRDTGADTQYFGPGTRLTVL.

A few counts support this clonotype. The V call is TRBV4-2, the J call TRBJ1-2; D is ambiguous. This CDR3 comprises 18 residues. The germline CDR1 and CDR2 sequences are LGHNA and YNFKEQ. Trimming shortened V by 1 base and J by 6 bases, and 24 bases separated the two germline ends. The CDR3 DNA reads TGTGCCAGCAGCCAAGTGGGGAGAGCCACCGGAGATTTTAATGGCTACACCTTC. It translates to CASSQVGRATGDFNGYTF.

The CDR3 spells CASSLGRVADQPQHF. The CDR3 nucleotides read TGTGCCAGCAGCTTGGGCAGGGTAGCGGATCAGCCCCAGCATTTT. V and J are TRBV5-5 and TRBJ1-5; possibly TRBD1 for D (5 bases). Trimming took 0 bases from V and 5 from J, leaving 12 bases between them. Germline V lookup: CDR1 SGHKS, CDR2 YYEKEE (reference sequence). The CDR3 runs to 15 residues.

This sequence joins TRBV7-8 and TRBJ2-3; a weak D match, TRBD2 (5 bases). Trimming removed 1 base from V and 0 bases from J, with 11 bases in between. The CDR3 consists of 16 residues. Germline assignment: CDR1 SGHVS and CDR2 FQNEAQ. CDR3 nucleotides: TGTGCCAGCAGCTTAGGTTCTAGCAGAAGCACAGATACGCAGTATTTT. This translates into CASSLGSSRSTDTQYF.

CDR3 in DNA: TGTGCCAGCAGCTTAGCTGGACAGGAGGGCTACACCTTC. This translates into CASSLAGQEGYTF. V gene TRBV7-9 combines with J gene TRBJ1-2; TRBD1 aligns across 7 bases. Looked up from germline, CDR1 is SEHNR and CDR2 is FQNEAQ (reference sequence). Trimming cost V 0 bases and J 8 bases; bases outside gene matches: 3. The CDR3 is 13 amino acids.

V gene TRBV20-1 combines with J gene TRBJ2-1; 9 bases are shared with TRBD2. The CDR3 totals 14 residues. Germline-derived CDR1 and CDR2 are DFQATT and SNEGSKA (reference sequence). V lost 2 bases, J lost 10 bases, and 9 bases stayed unmatched. CDR3 loop: CSARLTSGQWEQFF. Written as DNA, the CDR3 is TGCAGTGCTAGATTGACTAGCGGCCAATGGGAGCAGTTCTTC.

Only a few counts were recorded for this clonotype. Because the CDR3's place on the DNA is in doubt, the DNA is left out and the CDR3 is given as listed by TCRdb. J is TRBJ1-1 and V is TRBV5-5. The CDR3 totals 13 residues, both ends included. Germline CDR1 is SGHKS and CDR2 is YYEKEE (reference sequence). CDR3 loop: CASSLTTSVAAFF.

This clonotype turned up a few times. CDR3 DNA: TGTGCCATCAGTGAAGAGCCTAATGAAAAACTGTTTTTT. Amino acid sequence: CAISEEPNEKLFF. The chain is built from TRBV10-3 and TRBJ1-4; D ambiguous. V was trimmed by 3 bases and J by 3 bases, leaving 5 bases between them. The CDR3 has 13 residues. The germline V gene encodes CDR1 ENHRY and CDR2 SYGVKD.

This clonotype showed up many times. The V call is TRBV20-1, the J call TRBJ1-5; D gene ambiguous. Deletions cut 7 bases from V and 4 bases from J, with 14 bases between. The CDR3 has 13 residues. Germline V gene data show CDR1 as DFQATT and CDR2 as SNEGSKA (reference sequence). CDR3 DNA: TGCAGTGTACGGACCCCCGGGAATCAGCCCCAGCATTTT. Its translation: CSVRTPGNQPQHF.

This clonotype has more than one count but fewer than ten. J is TRBJ1-4 and V is TRBV27; perhaps TRBD1 as D (5 bases). Germline loops: CDR1 MNHEY, CDR2 SMNVEV (reference sequence). The CDR3 has 15 residues. Between the trimmed V and J ends, which lost 4 bases and 8 bases, there was a span of 17 bases. The CDR3 DNA follows: TGTGCCAGCAGTTCGTCCGGGGCGGGTGAGGAAAAACTGTTTTTT. It codes for CASSSSGAGEEKLFF.

This clonotype was counted a few times. The CDR3 sequence: CASSEARGPPQGFF. The DNA of the CDR3 is TGTGCCAGCAGTGAAGCGCGCGGTCCCCCCCAAGGGTTCTTC. The chain employs TRBV2 and TRBJ2-1; D call uncertain. V lost 0 bases, J lost 15 bases, and 18 bases lay in between. Per germline, CDR1 SNHLY and CDR2 FYNNEI. The CDR3 contains 14 residues.

V and J are TRBV30 and TRBJ1-2; D uncertain. Trimming left V 3 bases short and J 4 bases short, with 9 bases between. Germline V gives CDR1 GTSNPN, CDR2 SVGIG (reference sequence). The CDR3 runs to 12 residues. The CDR3 sequence: CAWRLDVYGYTF. CDR3 coding DNA: TGTGCCTGGAGGTTGGACGTCTATGGCTACACCTTC.

This clonotype was seen a few times. This chain uses TRBV27 with TRBJ2-7; 8 bases map to TRBD1. Germline loops: CDR1 MNHEY, CDR2 SMNVEV (reference sequence). V shed 5 bases, J shed 5 bases, and the junction held 14 bases outside the gene matches. The CDR3 loop spans 16 amino acids. The CDR3 spells CASSMNQDRVNHEQYF. The CDR3 nucleotides are TGTGCCAGCAGTATGAACCAGGACAGGGTTAACCACGAGCAGTACTTC.

The CDR3 DNA follows: TGTGCCAGCAGCTCCGGACGGACGATTCAAGAGACCCAGTACTTC. It is translated as CASSSGRTIQETQYF. This rearrangement joins TRBV7-2 to TRBJ2-5; D is unresolved. The CDR3 length is 15 residues. CDR1 is SGHTA, CDR2 FQGNSA, per germline. Trimming removed 4 bases from V and 2 bases from J, with 14 bases in between. The full variable domain, its missing parts supplied by reference TRBV7-2 and TRBJ2-5, is GAGVSQSPSNKVTEKGKDVELRCDPISGHTALYWYRQSLGQGLEFLIYFQGNSAPDKSGLPSDRFSAERTGGSVSTLTIQRTQQEDSAVYLCASSSGRTIQETQYFGPGTRLLVL.

This clonotype was detected a few times. This chain joins TRBV4-1 and TRBJ2-2; 11 bases line up with TRBD2. Trimming took 4 bases from V and 5 from J; bases not matched to a gene: 3. This CDR3 has 15 residues. Germline V gene lookup returns CDR1 MGHRA and CDR2 YSYEKL. The CDR3 DNA is TGCGCCAGCAGCCCGGGACTAGCGGTTACCGGGGAGCTGTTTTTT. The encoded protein is CASSPGLAVTGELFF.

This clonotype was recorded many times. The rearrangement joins TRBV20-1 to TRBJ2-7, with a weak D call TRBD1 (6 bases). Germline V gene lookup returns CDR1 DFQATT and CDR2 SNEGSKA (reference sequence). The CDR3 is 12 residues long. V lost 6 bases and J lost 2, with 11 bases in between. The CDR3 DNA sequence: TGCAGTGCCCCGACAGGCCCCTACGAGCAGTACTTC. Translating gives CSAPTGPYEQYF.

The J gene is TRBJ1-4, the V gene TRBV29-1; D not resolved. Looked up from germline, CDR1 is SQVTM and CDR2 is ANQGSEA. The V end lost 8 bases, the J end lost 5 bases, and 15 bases lay between the germline ends. CDR3 length equals 13 residues. The CDR3 loop is CSSRERLNEKLFF. In DNA form, the CDR3 reads TGCAGCTCCCGGGAAAGGCTCAATGAAAAACTGTTTTTT.

This clonotype was counted a few times. In DNA, the CDR3 is TGCAGCGCTTACCGGTCAGCGGGTGCTGAGCAGTTCTTC. This codes for CSAYRSAGAEQFF. J is TRBJ2-1 and V is TRBV29-1; D is perhaps TRBD2 (6 bases). This CDR3 is built from 13 residues. With 7 bases removed from V and 9 bases from J, the gap between germline ends came to 19 bases. The germline V gene has CDR1 SQVTM and CDR2 ANQGSEA.

This clonotype showed up just a few times. The CDR3 DNA sequence: TGTGCCACCGGTGGAACGGAAGAGACCCAGTACTTC. Encoded protein: CATGGTEETQYF. This chain uses TRBV24-1 with TRBJ2-5, with D uncertain. Trimming shortened V by 9 bases and J by 3 bases, and 10 bases separated the two germline ends. The CDR3 has 12 amino acids. Germline V gene lookup returns CDR1 KGHDR and CDR2 SFDVKD.

V gene TRBV11-3 combines with J gene TRBJ2-7, with unresolved D. Looked up from germline, CDR1 is SGHNT and CDR2 is YENEEA. The CDR3 contains 14 residues. Trimming removed 4 bases from V and 2 bases from J, with 12 bases in between. In DNA, the CDR3 is TGTGCCAGCAGCTCCAATCTGCCCCCCTACGAGCAGTACTTC. Protein sequence: CASSSNLPPYEQYF.